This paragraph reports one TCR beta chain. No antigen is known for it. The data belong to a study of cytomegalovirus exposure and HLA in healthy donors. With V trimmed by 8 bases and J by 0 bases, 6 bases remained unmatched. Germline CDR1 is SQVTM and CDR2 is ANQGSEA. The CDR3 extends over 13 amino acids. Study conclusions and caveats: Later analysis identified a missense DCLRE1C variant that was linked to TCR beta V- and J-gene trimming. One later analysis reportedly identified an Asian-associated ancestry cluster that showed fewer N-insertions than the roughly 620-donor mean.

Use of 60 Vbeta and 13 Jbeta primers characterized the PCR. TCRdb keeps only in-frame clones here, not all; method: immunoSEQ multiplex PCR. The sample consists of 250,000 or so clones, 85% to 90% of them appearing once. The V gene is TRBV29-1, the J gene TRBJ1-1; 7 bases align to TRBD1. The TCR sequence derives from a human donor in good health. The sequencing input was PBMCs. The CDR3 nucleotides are TGCAGCTCCGGGACAGTGATGAACACTGAAGCTTTCTTT. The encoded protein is CSSGTVMNTEAFF. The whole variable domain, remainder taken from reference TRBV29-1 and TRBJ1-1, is SAVISQKPSRDICQRGTSLTIQCQVDSQVTMMFWYRQQPGQSLTLIATANQGSEATYESGFVIDKFPISRPNLTFSTLTVSNMSPEDSSIYLCSSGTVMNTEAFFGQGTRLTVV.